These 29 T cell receptor beta chains were sequenced from one sample in a study of shared clonotypes between healthy human individuals. Libraries were prepared by immunoSEQ multiplex PCR; TCRdb keeps only in-frame clonotypes and omits some of them. Among 1 million to 1.2 million clones listed, about 72% were seen once. The specimen was memory CD4+ T cells from PBMCs. Subset indicated: CD45RA-negative fraction. The source of these receptors is a man aged 18 to 29 in good health. Some clones in this sample may be carry-over from other donors' samples.

The V gene is TRBV5-4, the J gene TRBJ2-5, with D unresolved. V was pared by 4 bases and J by 5 bases, with 15 bases between. Germline CDR1 is SGHNT and CDR2 is YYREEE (reference sequence). The CDR3 has 14 residues. The DNA of the CDR3 is TGTGCCAGCAGCGCCCGGGCCCCCAAGGAGACCCAGTACTTC. It yields the protein CASSARAPKETQYF.

The rearrangement uses TRBV7-7 and TRBJ2-2; D remains unclear. CDR1 is SSHAT and CDR2 is FNYEAQ in the germline V gene (reference sequence). Trimming removed 4 bases from V and 2 bases from J, with 11 bases in between. The CDR3 has 15 amino acids. The DNA for the CDR3 is TGTGCCAGCAGCTCCAGCCGCGCAAACACCGGGGAGCTGTTTTTT. This translates into CASSSSRANTGELFF.

The chain couples TRBV28 to TRBJ1-2, with D perhaps TRBD1 (5 bases). V dropped 5 bases and J dropped 13 bases, with 20 bases sitting between them. The CDR3 has 13 amino acids. CDR1 and CDR2 from the germline V gene are MDHEN and SYDVKM. CDR3 residues: CASSRLVGGRSTF. The CDR3 nucleotides read TGTGCCAGCAGTCGCCTGGTGGGGGGTCGGAGCACCTTC.

This clone was counted between two and nine times. This chain joins TRBV28 and TRBJ1-5; D may be TRBD1 (5 bases). Germline CDR1 MDHEN, CDR2 SYDVKM. The V end lost 7 bases, the J end lost 3 bases, and 22 bases lay between the germline ends. This CDR3 has 17 residues. The CDR3 loop reads CASTPLGESRSNQPQHF. CDR3 nucleotides: TGTGCCAGCACCCCGCTAGGGGAATCTAGGTCCAATCAGCCCCAGCATTTT.

The V gene is TRBV5-1, the J gene TRBJ2-7, with 7 bases identical to TRBD1. Germline-derived CDR1 and CDR2 are SGHRS and YFSETQ. The J segment lost 6 bases and the V segment lost 0 bases, leaving 9 bases of the junction unmatched. CDR3 length equals 15 residues. The CDR3: CASSLDPDREFEQYF. CDR3 sequence (DNA): TGCGCCAGCAGCTTGGATCCCGACAGGGAGTTCGAGCAGTACTTC.

The chain uses TRBV5-4 and TRBJ1-1, with D hard to call. Germline V gene sequence: CDR1 SGHNT, CDR2 YYREEE (reference sequence). The CDR3 sequence is 16 residues long. Deletions cut 4 bases from V and 2 bases from J, with 18 bases between. The CDR3 bases are TGTGCCAGCAGCCGCCCGGGAGGGATCGGAAACACTGAAGCTTTCTTT. Translating gives CASSRPGGIGNTEAFF.

This clone came up once. A read error may be the cause here, since a much bigger clone is one base away. The same CDR3 is also encoded by other DNA sequences in this sample. This rearrangement joins TRBV30 to TRBJ2-5, with D perhaps matching TRBD2 (5 bases). CDR1 GTSNPN and CDR2 SVGIG come from the germline V gene (reference sequence). This CDR3 spans 13 amino acids. The CDR3 nucleotides are TGTGTCTGGAGGACCCCTGGTCAAGAGACCCAGTACTTC. It specifies CVWRTPGQETQYF.

With regard to this clone: The sample holds other DNA sequences that translate to the same CDR3. This chain connects TRBV7-9 to TRBJ1-1; no clear D. V lost 5 bases to trimming and J lost 11 bases, with 15 bases between them. There are 12 residues in the CDR3. Germline loops: CDR1 SEHNR, CDR2 FQNEAQ (reference sequence). Here the CDR3 DNA reads TGTGCCAGCAGCCTGGGCCGGGGAGGGGCTTTCTTT. Translated, it gives CASSLGRGGAFF.

This clone occurred once. The V and J genes are TRBV7-7 and TRBJ2-5; 8 positions agree with TRBD2. The J segment lost 5 bases and the V segment lost 4 bases, leaving 9 bases of the junction unmatched. This CDR3 is built from 15 residues. Germline-derived CDR1 and CDR2 are SSHAT and FNYEAQ (reference sequence). The CDR3 coding sequence is TGTGCCAGCAGCTCCACCGGGACTAGGGAGGAGACCCAGTACTTC. It yields the protein CASSSTGTREETQYF.

The sample holds a few counts of this clone. This rearrangement joins TRBV19 to TRBJ2-7, with 9 bases identical to TRBD2. Trimming cost V 5 bases and J 7 bases; bases outside gene matches: 18. This CDR3 has 17 amino acids. CDR1 is LNHDA, CDR2 SQIVND, per germline (reference sequence). DNA for the CDR3: TGTGCCAGTAGTCCCGCTCCGGGTCGGCTAGCGGGGAGGGAGCAGTACTTC. Residues: CASSPAPGRLAGREQYF.

This rearrangement joins TRBV5-4 to TRBJ2-5; 9 bases match TRBD1. The junction had 7 bases not matched to a gene; V was cut back by 7 bases and J by 3 bases. The germline gives CDR1 SGHNT, CDR2 YYREEE (reference sequence). CDR3 length: 14 residues. The CDR3 nucleotides read TGTGCCAGCCACCGGGACAGGGTAAAAGAGACCCAGTACTTC. Protein product: CASHRDRVKETQYF.

With regard to this clone: The same CDR3 also results from other DNA sequences found in this sample. The chain recombines TRBV9 with TRBJ1-5; D remains unclear. From germline, CDR1 is SGDLS and CDR2 YYNGEE. The CDR3 contains 15 residues. Trimming took off 0 bases at V and 0 bases at J, with 7 bases between the two ends. The CDR3 is CASSVGADSNQPQHF. The DNA of the CDR3 is TGTGCCAGCAGCGTAGGGGCAGATAGCAATCAGCCCCAGCATTTT.

J is TRBJ1-2 and V is TRBV10-2; TRBD1 agrees at 8 bases. This CDR3 region has 14 residues. Germline V gene data show CDR1 as WSHSY and CDR2 as SAAADI. J lost 2 bases, V lost 6 bases, and 5 bases had no gene match. The CDR3 region is CASRGTGMNYGYTF. The CDR3 DNA reads TGCGCCAGCAGAGGGACAGGAATGAACTATGGCTACACCTTC.

The CDR3: CASSHPLRDSGTYEQYF. CDR3 DNA sequence: TGCGCCAGCAGCCATCCCCTCCGGGACAGCGGAACTTACGAGCAGTACTTC. V usage is TRBV4-1 and J usage is TRBJ2-7; 7 bases map to TRBD1. Per germline, CDR1 MGHRA and CDR2 YSYEKL. After removal of 3 bases from V and 4 bases from J, the junction contained 15 bases not matched to a gene. The CDR3 spans 17 residues.

The chain has TRBV18 and TRBJ1-2; D is perhaps TRBD1 (6 bases). CDR1 is KGHSH and CDR2 is LQKENI in the germline V gene. The CDR3 is made up of 14 amino acids. The V gene lost 0 bases and the J gene lost 7 bases, with 12 bases spanning the gap. CDR3 residues: CASSPPGGSGGYTF. In DNA, the CDR3 is TGTGCCAGCTCACCACCCGGGGGCTCGGGTGGCTACACCTTC.

In the case of this clone: This may be a read error: a much more frequent sequence differs by one nucleotide. V gene TRBV4-1 combines with J gene TRBJ2-3; 7 bases are shared with TRBD2. This CDR3 is 15 amino acids long. The germline gives CDR1 MGHRA, CDR2 YSYEKL. With 1 base clipped from V and 0 bases from J, the junction kept 1 base outside the gene matches. The CDR3 nucleotides are TGCGCCAGCAGCCAAGGACTAGCTAGCACAGATACGCAGTATTTT. Its protein is CASSQGLASTDTQYF.

This chain links TRBV29-1 with TRBJ1-3; 7 bases line up with TRBD1. Germline CDR1 reads SQVTM; CDR2 reads ANQGSEA. The CDR3 sequence is 14 residues long. V lost 5 bases and J lost 2; bases outside the gene matches: 6. CDR3 sequence reads: CSVTTGPTGNTIYF. The CDR3 bases are TGCAGCGTTACGACAGGGCCGACTGGAAACACCATATATTTT.

The table lists this clone with a count of one. The V call is TRBV11-2, the J call TRBJ1-1; D might be TRBD1 (5 bases). CDR1 is SGHAT and CDR2 is FQNNGV in the germline V gene. V was cut by 6 bases and J by 0 bases, with 8 bases left in between. The CDR3 has 13 residues. CDR3 sequence: CASRRDVNTEAFF. In DNA form, the CDR3 reads TGTGCCAGCAGGAGGGACGTGAACACTGAAGCTTTCTTT.

This chain joins TRBV5-4 and TRBJ2-1, with D unresolved. The CDR3 is 15 residues long. V shed 4 bases and J shed 3 bases, with 14 bases lying between them. Germline CDR1 SGHNT, CDR2 YYREEE (reference sequence). CDR3 sequence reads: CASSRETSVYNEQFF. CDR3 in DNA: TGTGCCAGCAGCCGAGAGACCAGCGTCTACAATGAGCAGTTCTTC. Full variable domain (rest looked up from reference TRBV5-4 and TRBJ2-1): ETGVTQSPTHLIKTRGQQVTLRCSSQSGHNTVSWYQQALGQGPQFIFQYYREEENGRGNFPPRFSGLQFPNYSSELNVNALELDDSALYLCASSRETSVYNEQFFGPGTRLTVL.

The sample holds a few counts of this clone. This sequence joins TRBV27 and TRBJ1-2; 8 bases are shared with TRBD1. Germline values: CDR1 MNHEY, CDR2 SMNVEV (reference sequence). With V trimmed by 7 bases and J by 8 bases, 9 bases remained unmatched. CDR3 length: 13 residues. CDR3 region: CASKGQGAQGYTF. CDR3 in DNA: TGTGCCAGCAAAGGGCAGGGGGCGCAGGGCTACACCTTC.

This sequence joins TRBV10-3 and TRBJ1-5; D ambiguous. CDR3 length: 15 amino acids. Per the germline V gene, CDR1 is ENHRY and CDR2 is SYGVKD. V shed 6 bases and J shed 2 bases, with 14 bases lying between them. For the CDR3, the DNA is TGTGCCATCAGCCCCTCTAATCGGGGCAATCAGCCCCAGCATTTT. Protein product: CAISPSNRGNQPQHF.

The chain carries TRBV18 and TRBJ2-4, with D unresolved. CDR3 size: 12 residues. Between the trimmed V and J ends, which lost 0 bases and 6 bases, there was a span of 3 bases. The germline gives CDR1 KGHSH, CDR2 LQKENI. CDR3 sequence reads: CASSPPGNIQYF. The CDR3 nucleotides are TGTGCCAGCTCACCACCGGGAAACATTCAGTACTTC.

The gene calls are TRBV7-3 and TRBJ2-6; 7 bases align to TRBD1. The CDR3 loop spans 18 amino acids. V shed 5 bases and J 1 base; nucleotides not matched to a gene: 11. Per germline, CDR1 SGHTA and CDR2 FQGTGA. CDR3 DNA: TGTGCCAGCAGCCCTCTTGGGACAGCTAATTCTGGGGCCAACGTCCTGACTTTC. It is translated as CASSPLGTANSGANVLTF.

This clone was observed at least ten times. This chain links TRBV6-6 with TRBJ1-2; D perhaps matches TRBD1 (5 bases). CDR3 length: 16 amino acids. Trimming took off 2 bases at V and 8 bases at J, with 21 bases between the two ends. CDR1 and CDR2 (germline): MNHNY, SVGAGI (reference sequence). DNA for the CDR3: TGTGCCAGCAGTTACCCCGGTAGGCCCGGGACGGAGGGCTACACCTTC. The encoded protein is CASSYPGRPGTEGYTF.

The chain uses TRBV5-5 and TRBJ2-7; D is ambiguous. Per germline, CDR1 SGHKS and CDR2 YYEKEE (reference sequence). This CDR3 region has 14 residues. V was clipped by 1 base and J by 2 bases, with 10 bases between them. CDR3 residues: CASSLRQDTYEQYF. In DNA, the CDR3 is TGTGCCAGCAGCTTGCGGCAGGATACCTACGAGCAGTACTTC.

The chain carries TRBV29-1 and TRBJ1-5; TRBD1 matches at 8 bases. There are 14 residues in the CDR3. The V gene end was trimmed by 4 bases and the J gene end by 3 bases; junction bases not matched to a gene: 5. Germline-derived CDR1 and CDR2 are SQVTM and ANQGSEA. The CDR3 DNA reads as TGCAGCGTTGCGGCAGGGGGCGTCAATCAGCCCCAGCATTTT. Its protein product is CSVAAGGVNQPQHF.

In DNA form, the CDR3 reads TGTGCCAGCAGCTTAAAGACCGAGCAGGAAAAACTGTTTTTT. This translates into CASSLKTEQEKLFF. The chain couples TRBV7-2 to TRBJ1-4; D is unresolved. This CDR3 has 14 residues. Germline CDR1 and CDR2: SGHTA and FQGNSA. Trimming left V 2 bases short and J 8 bases short, with 12 bases between.

The chain recombines TRBV28 with TRBJ2-1; D remains unclear. Per germline, CDR1 MDHEN and CDR2 SYDVKM. This CDR3 spans 13 amino acids. V shed 6 bases and J shed 5 bases, with 11 bases lying between them. The CDR3 bases are TGTGCCAGCAGGACTCCCAATGACAATGAGCAGTTCTTC. Its translation: CASRTPNDNEQFF.

This clone was counted a few times. The chain is built from TRBV5-1 and TRBJ1-5, with D possibly matching TRBD1 (6 bases). From germline, CDR1 is SGHRS and CDR2 YFSETQ. The length of the CDR3 is 15 residues. V was trimmed by 1 base and J by 4 bases, leaving 12 bases between them. DNA of the CDR3: TGCGCCAGCAGCTTGCGGCCAGGGGAGAATCAGCCCCAGCATTTT. It is translated as CASSLRPGENQPQHF.